The present entry profiles one TCR beta chain with its context. Antigen unknown. This sample was included in a study of cytomegalovirus exposure and HLA in healthy donors. Study-level information: Out of 300 to 500 genotyped donors, 81% belonged to the Caucasian-associated ancestry cluster. Study-wide results and caveats: Most sequenced TCRs were rare (though some public TCRs occurred in many donors). Later work associated 16,951 TCR beta sequences with HLA alleles at 0.05 false discovery rate.

The CDR3 runs 15 residues. V was trimmed by 1 base and J by 1 base, leaving 8 bases between them. Per germline, CDR1 SGHTA and CDR2 FQGNSA. Primers for the PCR totalled 60 Vbeta and 13 Jbeta. As handled by the study authors: Later analysis identified 80 million to 90 million unique TCR beta chains, some 10 million shared. TCRdb's table, derived via immunoSEQ multiplex PCR, lists solely in-frame clones and lacks some. V, J and clone size are those of that table, while D and trimming were read from the DNA. The sample has tens of thousands of clones. The sample consisted of PBMCs. The sequence was obtained from a boy younger than 18 in good health and CMV-seronegative. The V gene is TRBV7-2, the J gene TRBJ1-5; D is unclear. For the CDR3, the DNA is TGTGCCAGCAGCTTAGGGGAGGCGAGCAATCAGCCCCAGCATTTT. Translation gives CASSLGEASNQPQHF.